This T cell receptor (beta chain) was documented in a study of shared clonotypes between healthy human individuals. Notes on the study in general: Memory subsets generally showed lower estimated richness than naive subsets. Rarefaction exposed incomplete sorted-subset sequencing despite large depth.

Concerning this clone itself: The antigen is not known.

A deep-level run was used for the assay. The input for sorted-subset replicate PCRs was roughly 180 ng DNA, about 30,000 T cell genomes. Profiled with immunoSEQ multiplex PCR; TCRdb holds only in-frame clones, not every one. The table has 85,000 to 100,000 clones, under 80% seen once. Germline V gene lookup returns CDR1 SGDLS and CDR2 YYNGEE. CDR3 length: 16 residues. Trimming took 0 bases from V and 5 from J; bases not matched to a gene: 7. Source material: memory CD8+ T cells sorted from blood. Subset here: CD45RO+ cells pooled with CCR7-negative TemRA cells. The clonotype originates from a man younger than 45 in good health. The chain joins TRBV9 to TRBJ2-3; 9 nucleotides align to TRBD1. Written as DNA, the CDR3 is TGTGCCAGCAGCGTAGGGGGGACAGGGAAGTTAGATACGCAGTATTTT. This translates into CASSVGGTGKLDTQYF.